These 15 T cell receptor beta chains originate from one sample sequenced in a study of OX40 agonist ivuxolimab in advanced cancers. The repertoire was sequenced with immunoSEQ multiplex PCR; TCRdb's copy has only in-frame clones and lacks some. The sample includes tens of thousands of clones, roughly nine tenths seen only once; the top ten take approximately 0.35%. The sequenced sample was CD4+ or CD8+ T cells sorted from blood, obtained in a trial of the OX40 agonist ivuxolimab. These receptors were taken from an adult with an advanced solid tumor such as melanoma, head and neck, liver or kidney cancer.

The chain carries TRBV7-3 and TRBJ1-1; tentative D call: TRBD1 (5 bases). V lost 4 bases, J lost 4 bases, and 10 bases lay in between. The germline CDR1 and CDR2 sequences are SGHTA and FQGTGA. The CDR3 length is 13 residues. For the CDR3, the DNA is TGTGCCAGCAGCTCTTCGCAGGGCACTGAAGCTTTCTTT. Encoded protein: CASSSSQGTEAFF.

The genes are TRBV27 and TRBJ2-7; D may match TRBD1 or TRBD2 (5 bases each). The CDR3 extends over 15 amino acids. Trimming left V 2 bases short and J 1 base short, with 12 bases between. Germline V gene sequence: CDR1 MNHEY, CDR2 SMNVEV (reference sequence). The CDR3 sequence is CASSLTRDGSYEQYF. The CDR3 DNA reads TGTGCCAGCAGTTTAACGAGGGACGGATCCTACGAGCAGTACTTC.

The V gene is TRBV28, the J gene TRBJ1-4; 7 bases match TRBD1. After removal of 4 bases from V and 5 bases from J, the junction contained 7 bases not matched to a gene. This CDR3 is 15 amino acids long. CDR1 and CDR2 from the germline V gene are MDHEN and SYDVKM. CDR3 sequence reads: CASSSPGTVNEKLFF. Here the CDR3 DNA reads TGTGCCAGCAGTTCCCCCGGGACAGTCAATGAAAAACTGTTTTTT. The complete variable domain, with remaining parts taken from reference TRBV28 and TRBJ1-4, reads DVKVTQSSRYLVKRTGEKVFLECVQDMDHENMFWYRQDPGLGLRLIYFSYDVKMKEKGDIPEGYSVSREKKERFSLILESASTNQTSMYLCASSSPGTVNEKLFFGSGTQLSVL.

The chain carries TRBV6-1 and TRBJ1-5; D call uncertain. Trimming removed 6 bases at V and 7 bases at J, with 13 bases between. The CDR3 totals 13 residues. Germline V gene data show CDR1 as MNHNS and CDR2 as SASEGT. The CDR3 DNA reads TGTGCCAGCAGCCCCTTGGGTGTACAGCCCCAGCATTTT. Amino acid sequence: CASSPLGVQPQHF.

J is TRBJ2-3 and V is TRBV7-2, with TRBD2 matching over 7 bases. The junction had 5 bases not matched to a gene; V was cut back by 2 bases and J by 0 bases. The CDR3 runs 16 residues. Per the germline V gene, CDR1 is SGHTA and CDR2 is FQGNSA. The CDR3 sequence is CASSLQGGSSTDTQYF. Written as DNA, the CDR3 is TGTGCCAGCAGCTTACAGGGCGGGAGTAGCACAGATACGCAGTATTTT.

As regards this clone: Other DNA variants within this sample encode the same CDR3. The chain recombines TRBV5-1 with TRBJ2-5; D ambiguous. The V end was cut by 0 bases, the J end by 2 bases, with 5 bases between. The CDR3 is 13 residues long. The V gene's germline CDR1 is SGHRS and CDR2 YFSETQ. The DNA of the CDR3 is TGCGCCAGCAGCTTGGACAGTCAAGAGACCCAGTACTTC. The encoded protein is CASSLDSQETQYF.

This chain joins TRBV5-1 and TRBJ1-4, with a possible D match to TRBD1 (5 bases). CDR1 is SGHRS and CDR2 is YFSETQ in the germline V gene. The CDR3 is 13 residues long. Trimming pared 4 bases from V and 7 bases from J, leaving 11 bases between. The CDR3 loop is CASSAGRGEKLFF. CDR3 DNA: TGCGCCAGCAGCGCGGGGCGCGGTGAAAAACTGTTTTTT.

The chain couples TRBV19 to TRBJ2-7; TRBD2 aligns across 7 bases. The CDR3 totals 15 residues. In germline, CDR1 is LNHDA, CDR2 SQIVND (reference sequence). The J segment lost 0 bases and the V segment lost 7 bases, leaving 9 bases of the junction unmatched. The chain's CDR3 is CASKIRAGDSYEQYF. The CDR3 region has the DNA TGTGCCAGTAAGATTCGGGCGGGGGACTCCTACGAGCAGTACTTC.

The chain employs TRBV4-3 and TRBJ2-3; D perhaps matches TRBD1 (5 bases). CDR1 is LGHNA, CDR2 YSLEER, per germline. Trimming stripped 3 bases from V and 0 bases from J, with 13 bases between. The CDR3 sequence is 16 residues long. This CDR3 is CASSHRAGLSTDTQYF. CDR3 DNA sequence: TGCGCCAGCAGCCATAGGGCAGGGTTGAGCACAGATACGCAGTATTTT.

CDR3 residues: CASKGREETQYF. The CDR3 DNA is TGTGCCAGCAAGGGCAGGGAAGAGACCCAGTACTTC. J is TRBJ2-5 and V is TRBV28, with D possibly matching TRBD1 (5 bases). From germline, CDR1 is MDHEN and CDR2 SYDVKM. The CDR3 runs 12 residues. The ends were cut back, 7 bases at V and 3 bases at J, with 9 bases in the middle.

This chain joins TRBV14 and TRBJ1-1, with a weak D call TRBD1 (6 bases). V dropped 5 bases and J dropped 1 base, with 8 bases sitting between them. CDR1 and CDR2 (germline): SGHDN, FVKESK. The CDR3 extends over 13 amino acids. CDR3 bases: TGTGCCAGCAGCTTACAGGGGAACACTGAAGCTTTCTTT. Translated, it gives CASSLQGNTEAFF.

V is TRBV10-3 and J is TRBJ1-3; weak D call: TRBD1 (5 bases). Germline CDR1 is ENHRY and CDR2 is SYGVKD. The CDR3 length is 17 residues. Trimming cost V 1 base and J 0 bases, with 13 bases left between them. This CDR3 is CAISEYSDITSGNTIYF. The CDR3 DNA reads TGTGCCATCAGTGAGTATTCGGACATTACCTCTGGAAACACCATATATTTT.

The genes are TRBV19 and TRBJ1-5, with D unclear. Trimming left V 6 bases short and J 3 bases short, with 0 bases between. The CDR3 length is 10 residues. Per germline, CDR1 LNHDA and CDR2 SQIVND (reference sequence). This chain's CDR3 is CASSNQPQHF. CDR3 in DNA: TGTGCCAGTAGCAATCAGCCCCAGCATTTT.

This chain joins TRBV4-3 and TRBJ1-1; perhaps TRBD1 as D (5 bases). Germline loops: CDR1 LGHNA, CDR2 YSLEER. CDR3 length equals 12 residues. V lost 0 bases and J lost 8, with 7 bases in between. This CDR3 reads CASSQDAGEAFF. CDR3 sequence (DNA): TGCGCCAGCAGCCAAGATGCAGGGGAAGCTTTCTTT.

The J gene is TRBJ1-1, the V gene TRBV10-3; D uncertain. V was trimmed by 4 bases and J by 7 bases, leaving 22 bases between them. This CDR3 region has 16 residues. Germline-derived CDR1 and CDR2 are ENHRY and SYGVKD. In DNA, the CDR3 is TGTGCCATCAGTGTCAGTTTCGGACTCAGACAAGGTGAAGCTTTCTTT. Its protein is CAISVSFGLRQGEAFF.